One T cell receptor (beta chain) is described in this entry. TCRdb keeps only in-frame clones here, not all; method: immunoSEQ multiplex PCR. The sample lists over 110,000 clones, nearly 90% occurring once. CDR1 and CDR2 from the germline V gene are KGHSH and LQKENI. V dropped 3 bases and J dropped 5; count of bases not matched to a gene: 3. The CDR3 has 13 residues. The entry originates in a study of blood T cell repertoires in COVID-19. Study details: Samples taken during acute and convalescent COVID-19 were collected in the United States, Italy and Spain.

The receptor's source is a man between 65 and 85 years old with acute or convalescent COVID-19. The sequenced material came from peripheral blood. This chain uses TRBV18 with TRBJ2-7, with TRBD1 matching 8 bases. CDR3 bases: TGTGCCAGCTCACCCCCGACAGGGGACGAGCAGTACTTC. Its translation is CASSPPTGDEQYF. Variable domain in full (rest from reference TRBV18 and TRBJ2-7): NAGVMQNPRHLVRRRGQEARLRCSPMKGHSHVYWYRQLPEEGLKFMVYLQKENIIDESGMPKERFSAEFPKEGPSILRIQQVVRGDSAAYFCASSPPTGDEQYFGPGTRLTVT.